These 2 T cell receptor beta chains came from one sample sequenced in a study of vaccination and CD4 T cells after COVID-19. As to treatment: approximately nine-day PBMC culture with coronavirus spike peptide pools or control peptides (ViraFEST assay). Which antigens these TCRs recognize remains unknown. The Oncomine TCR Beta short-read assay sequenced DNA from cultured CD4+ T cells. TCRdb re-called the PCR reads with MiXCR, one entry per CDR3 protein. The table lists around 15,000 distinct CDR3 sequences, 45% of them singletons. Specimen: CD4+ T cells from blood, cultured in vitro, collected before SARS-CoV-2 vaccination. The source is a human donor who received a COVID-19 vaccine.

The V call is TRBV10-3, the J call TRBJ2-7, with 7 bases fitting TRBD1. The CDR3 runs 14 residues. With V trimmed by 10 bases and J by 3 bases, 12 bases remained unmatched. The germline V gene has CDR1 ENHRY and CDR2 SYGVKD. In nucleotides, the CDR3 is TGTGCCAGCCGGGACAGCCGAAGCAACTACGAGCAGTACTTC. Protein product: CASRDSRSNYEQYF.

The chain combines TRBV10-3 with TRBJ1-2; tentative D call: TRBD1 (5 bases). Germline-derived CDR1 and CDR2 are ENHRY and SYGVKD. The V gene lost 0 bases and the J gene lost 6 bases, with 17 bases spanning the gap. The CDR3 has 16 residues. The CDR3 loop reads CAISESGTGASNGYTF. In DNA form, the CDR3 reads TGTGCCATCAGTGAGTCGGGCACAGGCGCCTCAAATGGCTACACCTTC.